The next 7 T cell receptor beta chains were all read from a single sample in a study of control samples from healthy donors and cancer patients. The table came from immunoSEQ multiplex PCR; TCRdb's copy has only in-frame clones and leaves some out. The table shows a few hundred thousand clones, with around nine tenths occurring only once. Sequencing was performed on PBMCs. These receptors originate from a man in his forties or fifties with head and neck cancer.

This rearrangement joins TRBV6-1 to TRBJ2-3; 8 bases line up with TRBD2. CDR3 size: 17 residues. V shed 3 bases and J 0 bases; nucleotides not matched to a gene: 8. Germline-derived CDR1 and CDR2 are MNHNS and SASEGT. In DNA form, the CDR3 reads TGTGCCAGCAGTGATTGGCTAGCGGGTTTTAGCACAGATACGCAGTATTTT. Translated, it gives CASSDWLAGFSTDTQYF.

This clone was detected a few times. The chain carries TRBV7-9 and TRBJ1-1, with D uncertain. The CDR3 is 12 residues long. The germline V gene encodes CDR1 SEHNR and CDR2 FQNEAQ (reference sequence). Trimming cost V 2 bases and J 4 bases, with 5 bases left between them. This CDR3 is CASSLPSTEAFF. DNA of the CDR3: TGTGCCAGCAGCTTACCGAGCACTGAAGCTTTCTTT. The entire variable domain, with the rest obtained from reference TRBV7-9 and TRBJ1-1, is as follows: DTGVSQNPRHKITKRGQNVTFRCDPISEHNRLYWYRQTLGQGPEFLTYFQNEAQLEKSRLLSDRFSAERPKGSFSTLEIQRTEQGDSAMYLCASSLPSTEAFFGQGTRLTVV.

Details on this clone: The junction departs from the called germline gene at one end, perhaps through a read error. The chain carries TRBV29-1 and TRBJ1-1, with no clear D. The CDR3 has 14 residues. Germline V gives CDR1 SQVTM, CDR2 ANQGSEA. Here the CDR3 DNA reads TGCAGCGTCCGCCGGCTCGGATCCAACACTGAATCTTTCTTT. Its protein product is CSVRRLGSNTESFF.

This chain connects TRBV4-3 to TRBJ2-2; D gene unclear. The CDR3 extends over 16 amino acids. Per germline, CDR1 LGHNA and CDR2 YSLEER. With 1 base removed from V and 4 bases from J, the gap between germline ends came to 13 bases. The CDR3 here is CASSQGIGVITGELFF. The CDR3 DNA reads TGCGCCAGCAGCCAAGGCATAGGAGTAATCACCGGGGAGCTGTTTTTT.

The gene calls are TRBV30 and TRBJ1-4; D is unclear. This CDR3 has 13 residues. CDR1 and CDR2 from the germline V gene are GTSNPN and SVGIG (reference sequence). V was pared by 1 base and J by 5 bases, with 8 bases between. The CDR3 bases are TGTGCCTGGAGTGGCTTTCCAAATGAAAAACTGTTTTTT. It specifies CAWSGFPNEKLFF.

The rearrangement links TRBV6-1 to TRBJ2-5; 12 bases are shared with TRBD2. V dropped 2 bases and J dropped 4; count of bases not matched to a gene: 5. This CDR3 has 16 amino acids. Germline V gene lookup returns CDR1 MNHNS and CDR2 SASEGT. The CDR3 is CASSESGGLAGETQYF. The CDR3 DNA is TGTGCCAGCAGTGAATCTGGGGGACTAGCGGGAGAGACCCAGTACTTC.

The rearrangement links TRBV28 to TRBJ1-1; D gene uncertain. CDR1 MDHEN and CDR2 SYDVKM come from the germline V gene. The V gene lost 5 bases and the J gene lost 6 bases, with 16 bases spanning the gap. This CDR3 region has 14 residues. The CDR3 is CASSRALGWPEAFF. In DNA form, the CDR3 reads TGTGCCAGCAGTCGGGCCCTAGGCTGGCCTGAAGCTTTCTTT.